The next 13 T cell receptor beta chains were all read from a single sample in a study of cytomegalovirus exposure and HLA in healthy donors. The protocol was immunoSEQ multiplex PCR, while the TCRdb copy is restricted to in-frame clones and leaves out a portion. The sample records about 150,000 clones, approximately 88% being singletons. Sequenced: PBMCs. The receptors originated from a woman under 30 in good health and CMV-seropositive.

This rearrangement joins TRBV4-1 to TRBJ2-7; 12 positions match TRBD2. This CDR3 has 14 residues. Germline CDR1 reads MGHRA; CDR2 reads YSYEKL. V gave up 5 bases and J gave up 5 bases; unmatched junction bases: 4. The CDR3 DNA follows: TGCGCCAGCAGCTTTGGACTAGCGGGAAACGAGCAGTACTTC. It is translated as CASSFGLAGNEQYF.

The chain employs TRBV6-1 and TRBJ2-2, with D tentatively TRBD1 (6 bases). The CDR3 runs 16 residues. Per the germline V gene, CDR1 is MNHNS and CDR2 is SASEGT. Trimming removed 4 bases at V and 6 bases at J, with 18 bases between. DNA of the CDR3: TGTGCCAGCAGTGTCCGGGACATTGTAGGGCCCGGGGAGCTGTTTTTT. Translated: CASSVRDIVGPGELFF.

This sequence joins TRBV11-3 and TRBJ2-1; 9 bases line up with TRBD2. The germline CDR1 and CDR2 sequences are SGHNT and YENEEA. Trimming at V came to 2 bases and at J to 5 bases, leaving 1 base not matched to a gene. This CDR3 is 14 amino acids long. The CDR3, as DNA: TGTGCCAGCAGCTTATCTAGCGGGAACAATGAGCAGTTCTTC. Translation gives CASSLSSGNNEQFF.

This clone was seen only a few times. The chain uses TRBV10-1 and TRBJ1-2, with D perhaps TRBD1 (5 bases). Between the trimmed V and J ends, which lost 11 bases and 0 bases, there was a span of 13 bases. This CDR3 is built from 13 residues. Germline V gene data show CDR1 as WNHNN and CDR2 as SYGVQD (reference sequence). The CDR3, as DNA: TGCGCCGGCCCGGGCAGGGCTAACTATGGCTACACCTTC. Its translation: CAGPGRANYGYTF.

The genes are TRBV11-3 and TRBJ2-2; 11 bases align to TRBD2. Germline CDR1 SGHNT, CDR2 YENEEA. V was clipped by 5 bases and J by 6 bases; unmatched bases: 8. The CDR3 loop spans 16 amino acids. The CDR3 DNA sequence: TGTGCCAGCAGCGCGGTAGCGGGAGGGAATGCCGGGGAGCTGTTTTTT. It yields the protein CASSAVAGGNAGELFF.

The chain is built from TRBV5-1 and TRBJ1-5; the D gene is possibly TRBD1 (5 bases). Germline V CDR1 and CDR2: SGHRS, YFSETQ. The CDR3 is made up of 15 amino acids. Trimming stripped 4 bases from V and 5 bases from J, with 16 bases between. CDR3 sequence reads: CASSPSTDSHQPQHF. Written as DNA, the CDR3 is TGCGCCAGCAGCCCTTCCACCGACAGTCATCAGCCCCAGCATTTT.

The rearrangement links TRBV2 to TRBJ2-1; 11 bases map to TRBD1. From germline, CDR1 is SNHLY and CDR2 FYNNEI. The CDR3 has 15 amino acids. J lost 6 bases, V lost 5 bases, and 6 bases had no gene match. CDR3 in amino acids: CASSSDRGQFNEQFF. The CDR3 DNA reads TGTGCCAGCAGTTCGGACAGGGGGCAATTCAATGAGCAGTTCTTC.

This chain connects TRBV30 to TRBJ2-1; 9 bases map to TRBD1. Per germline, CDR1 GTSNPN and CDR2 SVGIG (reference sequence). J lost 2 bases, V lost 4 bases, and 3 bases had no gene match. The CDR3 has 14 residues. CDR3 protein: CAWNRDRAYNEQFF. CDR3 nucleotide sequence: TGTGCCTGGAATCGGGACAGGGCCTACAATGAGCAGTTCTTC.

J is TRBJ2-2 and V is TRBV29-1; TRBD1 agrees at 8 bases. The CDR3 has 12 residues. Germline lookup yields CDR1 SQVTM and CDR2 ANQGSEA. V lost 6 bases to trimming and J lost 6 bases; unmatched junction nucleotides: 3. Here the CDR3 DNA reads TGCAGCGTACTGACAGGGGCCGGGGAGCTGTTTTTT. This sequence encodes CSVLTGAGELFF.

CDR3 DNA sequence: TGTGCCAGTAGTGTTCTAGCGGGGGAGACCCAGTACTTC. Translated: CASSVLAGETQYF. The chain recombines TRBV19 with TRBJ2-5; 9 bases align to TRBD2. V trimming: 5 bases; J trimming: 5 bases; junction bases outside the gene matches: 3. This CDR3 contains 13 residues. Germline V CDR1 and CDR2: LNHDA, SQIVND (reference sequence).

The chain carries TRBV28 and TRBJ2-3; weak D call: TRBD2 (6 bases). Germline loops: CDR1 MDHEN, CDR2 SYDVKM. The CDR3 is 15 residues long. V shed 3 bases and J shed 1 base, with 11 bases lying between them. The CDR3 reads CASSFRGKRTDTQYF. The DNA of the CDR3 is TGTGCCAGCAGTTTTCGCGGGAAGCGCACAGATACGCAGTATTTT.

The chain combines TRBV6-1 with TRBJ1-1; no definite D call. CDR3 length equals 13 residues. V lost 1 base and J 7 bases, leaving 10 bases between the germline ends. Germline values: CDR1 MNHNS, CDR2 SASEGT. The CDR3 loop reads CASSEVRSNEAFF. The CDR3 DNA sequence: TGTGCCAGCAGTGAAGTTAGGAGCAATGAAGCTTTCTTT.

The chain uses TRBV11-3 and TRBJ1-5; D may be TRBD1 (6 bases). The CDR3 length is 15 residues. CDR1 SGHNT and CDR2 YENEEA come from the germline V gene. V dropped 0 bases and J dropped 5 bases, with 11 bases sitting between them. CDR3: CASSLDRGADQPQHF. The DNA for the CDR3 is TGTGCCAGCAGCTTAGACAGGGGAGCGGATCAGCCCCAGCATTTT.